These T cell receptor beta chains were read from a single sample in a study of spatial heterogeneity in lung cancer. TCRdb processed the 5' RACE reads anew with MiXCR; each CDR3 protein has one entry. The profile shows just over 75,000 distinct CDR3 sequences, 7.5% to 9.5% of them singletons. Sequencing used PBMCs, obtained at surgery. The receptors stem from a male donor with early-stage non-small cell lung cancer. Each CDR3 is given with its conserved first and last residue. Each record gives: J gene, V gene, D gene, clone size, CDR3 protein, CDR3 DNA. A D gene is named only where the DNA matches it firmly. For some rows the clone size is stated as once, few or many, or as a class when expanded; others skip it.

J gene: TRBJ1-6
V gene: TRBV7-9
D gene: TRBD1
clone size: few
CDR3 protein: CASSLEEGAGSPLHF
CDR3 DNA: TGTGCCAGCAGCTTAGAGGAGGGGGCCGGCTCACCCCTCCACTTT

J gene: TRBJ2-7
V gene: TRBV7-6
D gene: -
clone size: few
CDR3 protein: CASSTRPSSYEQYF
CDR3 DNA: TGTGCCAGCAGCACGCGACCAAGCTCCTACGAGCAGTACTTC

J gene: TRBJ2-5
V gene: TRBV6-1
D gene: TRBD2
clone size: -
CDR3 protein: CASSGGTSGSLETQYF
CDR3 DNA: TGTGCCAGCAGTGGGGGGACTAGCGGGAGTTTGGAGACCCAGTACTTC

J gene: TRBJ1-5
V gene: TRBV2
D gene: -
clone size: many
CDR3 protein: CASSYRVSSNQPQHF
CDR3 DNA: TGTGCCAGCAGTTACAGGGTTTCTAGCAATCAGCCCCAGCATTTT

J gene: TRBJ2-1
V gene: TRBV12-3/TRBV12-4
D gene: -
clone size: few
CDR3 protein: CASSRDRAEQFF
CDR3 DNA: TGTGCCAGCAGCCGCGACCGTGCTGAGCAGTTCTTC

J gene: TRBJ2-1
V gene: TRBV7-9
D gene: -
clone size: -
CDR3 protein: CASSLETDNNEQFF
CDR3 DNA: TGTGCCAGCAGCTTAGAGACAGATAACAATGAGCAGTTCTTC

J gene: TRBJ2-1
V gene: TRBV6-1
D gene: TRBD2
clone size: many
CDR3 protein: CASSLLAGDDNEQFF
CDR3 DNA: TGTGCCAGCAGCCTATTAGCGGGGGACGACAATGAGCAGTTCTTC

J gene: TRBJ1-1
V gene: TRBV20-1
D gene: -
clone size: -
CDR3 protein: CSARFPGVNEAFF
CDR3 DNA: TGCAGTGCTAGATTCCCAGGAGTAAATGAAGCTTTCTTT

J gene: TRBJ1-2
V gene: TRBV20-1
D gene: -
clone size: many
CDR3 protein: CSADPGVGYGYTF
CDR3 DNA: TGCAGTGCCGATCCCGGGGTAGGCTATGGCTACACCTTC

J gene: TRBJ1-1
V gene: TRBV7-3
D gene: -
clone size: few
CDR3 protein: CASSLSTADTEAFF
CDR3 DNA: TGTGCCAGCAGCTTATCGACGGCGGACACTGAAGCTTTCTTT

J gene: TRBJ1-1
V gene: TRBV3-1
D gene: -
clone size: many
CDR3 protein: CASSQVSSGTEAFF
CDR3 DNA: TGTGCCAGCAGCCAAGTATCCAGTGGCACTGAAGCTTTCTTT

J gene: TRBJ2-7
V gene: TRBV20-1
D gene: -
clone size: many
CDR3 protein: CSASPSNEQYF
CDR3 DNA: TGCAGTGCTTCCCCCAGTAACGAGCAGTACTTC

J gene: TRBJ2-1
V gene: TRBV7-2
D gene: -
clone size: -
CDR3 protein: CASSRLGTSPYQFF
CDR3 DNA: TGTGCCAGCAGCCGACTCGGGACTTCTCCCTACCAGTTCTTC

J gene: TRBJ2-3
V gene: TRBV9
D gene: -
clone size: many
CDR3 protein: CASSLLTTDTQYF
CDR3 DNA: TGTGCCAGCAGCCTTCTTACTACAGATACGCAGTATTTT

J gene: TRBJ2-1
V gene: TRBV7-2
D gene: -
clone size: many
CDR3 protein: CASSLAGELNEQFF
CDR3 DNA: TGTGCCAGCAGCTTAGCGGGAGAACTCAATGAGCAGTTCTTC

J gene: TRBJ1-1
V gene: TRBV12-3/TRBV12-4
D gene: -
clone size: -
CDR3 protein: CASSPTPGKGTEAFF
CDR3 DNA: TGTGCCAGCAGTCCTACCCCGGGAAAGGGGACTGAAGCTTTCTTT

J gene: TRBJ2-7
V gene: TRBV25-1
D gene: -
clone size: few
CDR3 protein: CASSESQRGEQYF
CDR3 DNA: TGTGCCAGCAGTGAATCACAACGAGGGGAGCAGTACTTC

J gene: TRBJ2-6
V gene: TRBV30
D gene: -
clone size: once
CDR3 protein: CAWSPASGANVLTF
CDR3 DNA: TGTGCCTGGAGTCCGGCCTCTGGGGCCAACGTCCTGACTTTC

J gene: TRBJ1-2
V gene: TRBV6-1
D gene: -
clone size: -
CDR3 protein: CASSEIRNYGYTF
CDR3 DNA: TGTGCCAGCAGTGAAATCAGGAACTATGGCTACACCTTC

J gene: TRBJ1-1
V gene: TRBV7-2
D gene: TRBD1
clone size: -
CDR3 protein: CASSPPRGQGGRTEAFF
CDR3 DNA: TGTGCCAGCAGCCCACCGCGGGGACAGGGAGGTAGGACTGAAGCTTTCTTT

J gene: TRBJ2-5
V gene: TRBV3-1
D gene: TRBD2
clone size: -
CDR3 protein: CASSHGLAGAQETQYF
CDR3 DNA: TGTGCCAGCAGCCACGGGCTAGCGGGAGCTCAAGAGACCCAGTACTTC

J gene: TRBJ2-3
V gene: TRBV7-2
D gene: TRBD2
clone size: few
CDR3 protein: CASSLTSGGTDTQYF
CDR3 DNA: TGTGCCAGCAGCCTGACTAGCGGAGGCACAGATACGCAGTATTTT

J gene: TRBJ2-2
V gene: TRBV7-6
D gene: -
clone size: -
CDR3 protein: CASSFSNTGELFF
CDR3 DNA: TGTGCCAGCAGCTTCTCCAACACCGGGGAGCTGTTTTTT

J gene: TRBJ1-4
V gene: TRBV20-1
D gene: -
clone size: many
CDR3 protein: CSARTLAGDKQGEKLFF
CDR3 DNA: TGCAGTGCTAGAACCCTGGCAGGGGACAAGCAGGGTGAAAAACTGTTTTTT

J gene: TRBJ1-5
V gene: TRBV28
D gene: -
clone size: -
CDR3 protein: CASSLFDSFNQPQHF
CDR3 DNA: TGTGCCAGCAGTTTATTCGACAGCTTTAATCAGCCCCAGCATTTT

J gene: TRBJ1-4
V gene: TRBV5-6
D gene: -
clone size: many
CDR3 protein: CASSWGATNEKLFF
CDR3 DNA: TGTGCCAGCAGCTGGGGAGCCACTAATGAAAAACTGTTTTTT

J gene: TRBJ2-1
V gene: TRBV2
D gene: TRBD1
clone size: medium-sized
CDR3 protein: CASSYPDRARDEQFF
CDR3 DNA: TGTGCCAGCAGTTACCCGGACAGGGCACGGGATGAGCAGTTCTTC

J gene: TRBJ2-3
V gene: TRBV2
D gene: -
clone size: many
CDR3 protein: CASSEAIRSDTQYF
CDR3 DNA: TGTGCCAGCAGTGAAGCGATTCGCTCAGATACGCAGTATTTT

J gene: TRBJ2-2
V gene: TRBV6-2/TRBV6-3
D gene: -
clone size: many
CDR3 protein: CASSYRGTGELFF
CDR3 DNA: TGTGCCAGCAGTTACAGGGGAACCGGGGAGCTGTTTTTT

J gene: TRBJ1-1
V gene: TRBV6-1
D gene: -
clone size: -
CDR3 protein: CVSSDRSSSGKAFF
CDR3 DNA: TGTGTCAGCAGTGATAGGTCCTCCAGCGGGAAGGCTTTCTTT

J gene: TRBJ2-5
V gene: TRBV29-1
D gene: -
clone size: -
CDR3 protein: CSSLGGQETQYF
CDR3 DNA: TGCAGCTCCCTGGGGGGACAAGAGACCCAGTACTTC